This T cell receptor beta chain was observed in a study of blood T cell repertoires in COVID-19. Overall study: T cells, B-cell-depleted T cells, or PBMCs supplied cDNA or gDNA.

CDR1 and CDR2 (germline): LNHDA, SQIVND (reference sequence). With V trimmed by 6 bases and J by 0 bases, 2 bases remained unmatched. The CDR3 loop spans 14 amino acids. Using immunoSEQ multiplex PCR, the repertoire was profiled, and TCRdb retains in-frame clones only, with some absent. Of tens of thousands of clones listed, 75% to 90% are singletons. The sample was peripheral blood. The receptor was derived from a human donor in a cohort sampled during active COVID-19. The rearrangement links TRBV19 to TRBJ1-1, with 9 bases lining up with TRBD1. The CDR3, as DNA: TGTGCCAGTAGAGACAGGGGGGTGAACACTGAAGCTTTCTTT. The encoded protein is CASRDRGVNTEAFF.